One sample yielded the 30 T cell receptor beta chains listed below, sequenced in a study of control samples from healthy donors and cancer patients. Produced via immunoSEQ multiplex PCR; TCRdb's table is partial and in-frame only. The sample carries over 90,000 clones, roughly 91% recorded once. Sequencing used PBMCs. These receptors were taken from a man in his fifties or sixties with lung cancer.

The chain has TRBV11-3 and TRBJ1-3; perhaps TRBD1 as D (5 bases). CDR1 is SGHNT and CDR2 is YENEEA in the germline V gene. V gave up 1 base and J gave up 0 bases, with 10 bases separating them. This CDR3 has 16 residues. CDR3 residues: CASSLGGSSSGNTIYF. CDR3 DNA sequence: TGTGCCAGCAGCTTAGGGGGCAGCAGCTCTGGAAACACCATATATTTT.

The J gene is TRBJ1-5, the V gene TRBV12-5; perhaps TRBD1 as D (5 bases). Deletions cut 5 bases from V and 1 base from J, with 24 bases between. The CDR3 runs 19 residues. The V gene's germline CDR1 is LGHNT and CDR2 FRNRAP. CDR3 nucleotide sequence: TGTGCTAGTGGTAACCTCCGGGACGGAGCCACCATAAGCAATCAGCCCCAGCATTTT. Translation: CASGNLRDGATISNQPQHF.

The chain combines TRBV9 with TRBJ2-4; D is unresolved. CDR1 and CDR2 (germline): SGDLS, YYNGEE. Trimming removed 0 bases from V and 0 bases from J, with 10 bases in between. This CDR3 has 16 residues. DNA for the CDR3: TGTGCCAGCAGCGTAGAAAAGGTAAGAGCCAAAAACATTCAGTACTTC. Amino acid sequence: CASSVEKVRAKNIQYF.

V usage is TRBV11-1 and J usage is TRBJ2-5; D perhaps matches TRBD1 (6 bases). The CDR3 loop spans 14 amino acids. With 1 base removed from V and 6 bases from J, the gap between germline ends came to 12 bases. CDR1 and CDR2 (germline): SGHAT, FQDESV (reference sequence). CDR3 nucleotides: TGTGCCAGCAGCTTAGGCCTCCAGGGGAAGACCCAGTACTTC. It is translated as CASSLGLQGKTQYF.

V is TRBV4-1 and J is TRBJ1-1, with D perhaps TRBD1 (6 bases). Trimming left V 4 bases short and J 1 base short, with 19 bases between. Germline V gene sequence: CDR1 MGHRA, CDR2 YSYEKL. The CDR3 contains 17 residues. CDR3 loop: CASSPQRGGVRNTEAFF. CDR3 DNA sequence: TGCGCCAGCAGCCCTCAGCGCGGGGGCGTGAGGAACACTGAAGCTTTCTTT.

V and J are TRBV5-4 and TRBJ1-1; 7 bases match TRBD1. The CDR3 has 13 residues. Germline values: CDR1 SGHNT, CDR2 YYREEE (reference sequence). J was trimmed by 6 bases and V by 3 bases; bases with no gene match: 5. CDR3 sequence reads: CASSSGQAAEAFF. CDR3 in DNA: TGTGCCAGCAGCTCTGGACAGGCGGCTGAAGCTTTCTTT. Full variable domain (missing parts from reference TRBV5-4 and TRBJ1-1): ETGVTQSPTHLIKTRGQQVTLRCSSQSGHNTVSWYQQALGQGPQFIFQYYREEENGRGNFPPRFSGLQFPNYSSELNVNALELDDSALYLCASSSGQAAEAFFGQGTRLTVV.

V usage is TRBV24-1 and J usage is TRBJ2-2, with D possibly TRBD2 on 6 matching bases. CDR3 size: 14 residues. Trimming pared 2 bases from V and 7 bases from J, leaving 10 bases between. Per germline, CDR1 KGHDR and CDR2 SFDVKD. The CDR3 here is CATSDSEGVGELFF. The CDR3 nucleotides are TGTGCCACCAGTGATTCGGAGGGTGTCGGGGAGCTGTTTTTT.

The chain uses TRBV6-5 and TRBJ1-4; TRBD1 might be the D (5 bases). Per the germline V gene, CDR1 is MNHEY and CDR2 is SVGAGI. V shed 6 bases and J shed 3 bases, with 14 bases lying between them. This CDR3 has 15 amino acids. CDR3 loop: CASRISGISNEKLFF. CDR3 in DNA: TGTGCCAGCAGGATCTCAGGGATATCTAATGAAAAACTGTTTTTT.

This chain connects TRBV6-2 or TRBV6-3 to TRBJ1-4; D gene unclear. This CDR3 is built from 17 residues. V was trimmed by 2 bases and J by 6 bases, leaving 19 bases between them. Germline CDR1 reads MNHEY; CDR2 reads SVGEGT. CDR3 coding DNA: TGTGCCAGCAGTTACCCGGCTGACGGACGCGATGATGAAAAACTGTTTTTT. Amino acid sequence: CASSYPADGRDDEKLFF.

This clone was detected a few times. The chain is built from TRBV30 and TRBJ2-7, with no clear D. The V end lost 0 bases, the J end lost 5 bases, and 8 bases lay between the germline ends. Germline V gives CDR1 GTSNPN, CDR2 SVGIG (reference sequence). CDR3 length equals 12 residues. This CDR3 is CAWSVATHEQYF. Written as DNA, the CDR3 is TGTGCCTGGAGTGTGGCCACCCACGAGCAGTACTTC.

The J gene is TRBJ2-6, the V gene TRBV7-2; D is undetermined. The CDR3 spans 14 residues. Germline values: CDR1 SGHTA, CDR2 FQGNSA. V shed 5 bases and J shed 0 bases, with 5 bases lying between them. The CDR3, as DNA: TGTGCCAGCAGCCCCTTCTCTGGGGCCAACGTCCTGACTTTC. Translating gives CASSPFSGANVLTF.

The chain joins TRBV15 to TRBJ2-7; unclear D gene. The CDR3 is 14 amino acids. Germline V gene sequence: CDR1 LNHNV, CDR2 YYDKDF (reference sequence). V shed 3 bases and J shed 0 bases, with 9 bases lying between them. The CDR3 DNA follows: TGTGCCACCAGCAGTCGTCAGGTCTCCTACGAGCAGTACTTC. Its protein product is CATSSRQVSYEQYF.

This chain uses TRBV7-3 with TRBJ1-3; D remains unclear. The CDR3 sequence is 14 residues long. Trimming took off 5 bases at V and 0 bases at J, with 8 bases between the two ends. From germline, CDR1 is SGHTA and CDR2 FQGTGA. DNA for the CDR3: TGTGCCAGCAGCGAAGGAAACTCTGGAAACACCATATATTTT. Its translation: CASSEGNSGNTIYF. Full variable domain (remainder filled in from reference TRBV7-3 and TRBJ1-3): GAGVSQTPSNKVTEKGKYVELRCDPISGHTALYWYRQSLGQGPEFLIYFQGTGAADDSGLPNDRFFAVRPEGSVSTLKIQRTERGDSAVYLCASSEGNSGNTIYFGEGSWLTVV.

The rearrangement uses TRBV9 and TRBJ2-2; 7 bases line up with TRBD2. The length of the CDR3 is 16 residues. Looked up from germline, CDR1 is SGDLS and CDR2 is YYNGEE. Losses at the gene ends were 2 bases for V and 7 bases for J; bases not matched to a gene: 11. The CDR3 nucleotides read TGTGCCAGCAGCGTCGTCGTAAGCGGGGTTGGCGGGGAGCTGTTTTTT. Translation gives CASSVVVSGVGGELFF.

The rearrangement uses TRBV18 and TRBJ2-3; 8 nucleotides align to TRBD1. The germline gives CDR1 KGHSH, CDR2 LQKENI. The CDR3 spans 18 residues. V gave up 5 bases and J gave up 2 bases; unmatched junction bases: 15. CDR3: CASSSTLGRTGLTDTQYF. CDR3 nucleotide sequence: TGTGCCAGCTCATCAACACTGGGACGGACAGGGCTCACAGATACGCAGTATTTT.

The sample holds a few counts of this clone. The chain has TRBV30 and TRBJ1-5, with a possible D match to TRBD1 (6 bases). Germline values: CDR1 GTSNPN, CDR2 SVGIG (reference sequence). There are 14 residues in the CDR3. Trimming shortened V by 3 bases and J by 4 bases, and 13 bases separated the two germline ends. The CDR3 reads CAWSPGAGNQPQHF. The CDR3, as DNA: TGTGCCTGGAGCCCAGGGGCAGGGAATCAGCCCCAGCATTTT.

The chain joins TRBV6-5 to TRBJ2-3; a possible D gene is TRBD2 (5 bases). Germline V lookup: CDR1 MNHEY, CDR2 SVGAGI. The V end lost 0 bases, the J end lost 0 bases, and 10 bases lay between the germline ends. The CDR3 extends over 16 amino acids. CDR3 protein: CASSYSPRGSTDTQYF. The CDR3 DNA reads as TGTGCCAGCAGTTACTCCCCCCGCGGGAGCACAGATACGCAGTATTTT.

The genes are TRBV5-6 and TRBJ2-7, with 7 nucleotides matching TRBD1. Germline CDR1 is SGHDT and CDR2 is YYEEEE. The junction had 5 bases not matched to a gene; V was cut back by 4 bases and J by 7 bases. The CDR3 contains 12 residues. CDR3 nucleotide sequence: TGTGCCAGCAGCGTGGGACAGACGGAGCAGTACGTC. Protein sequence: CASSVGQTEQYV.

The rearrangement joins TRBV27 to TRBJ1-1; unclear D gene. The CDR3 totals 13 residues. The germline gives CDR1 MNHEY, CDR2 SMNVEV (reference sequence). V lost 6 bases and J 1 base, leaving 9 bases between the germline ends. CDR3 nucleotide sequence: TGTGCCAGCAGAGGGTTCGCGAACACTGAAGCTTTCTTT. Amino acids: CASRGFANTEAFF.

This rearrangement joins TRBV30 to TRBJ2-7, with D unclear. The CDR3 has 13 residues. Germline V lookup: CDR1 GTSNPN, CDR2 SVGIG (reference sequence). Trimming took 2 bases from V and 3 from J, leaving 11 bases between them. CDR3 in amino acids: CAWSWKPDYEQYV. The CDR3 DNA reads TGTGCCTGGAGTTGGAAACCGGACTACGAGCAGTACGTC.

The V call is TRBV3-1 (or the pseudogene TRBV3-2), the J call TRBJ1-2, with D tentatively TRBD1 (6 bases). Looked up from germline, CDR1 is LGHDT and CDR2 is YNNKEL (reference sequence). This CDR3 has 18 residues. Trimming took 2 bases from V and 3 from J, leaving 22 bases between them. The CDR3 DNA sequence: TGTGCCAGCAGCCAAATCGGACAGAAATTTGCCTCTCACTATGGCTACACCTTC. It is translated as CASSQIGQKFASHYGYTF.

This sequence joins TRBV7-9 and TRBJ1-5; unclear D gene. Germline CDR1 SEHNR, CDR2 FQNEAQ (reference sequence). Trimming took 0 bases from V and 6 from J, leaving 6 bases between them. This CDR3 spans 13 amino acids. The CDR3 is CASSLALPQPQHF. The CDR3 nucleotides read TGTGCCAGCAGCTTAGCGCTGCCTCAGCCCCAGCATTTT.

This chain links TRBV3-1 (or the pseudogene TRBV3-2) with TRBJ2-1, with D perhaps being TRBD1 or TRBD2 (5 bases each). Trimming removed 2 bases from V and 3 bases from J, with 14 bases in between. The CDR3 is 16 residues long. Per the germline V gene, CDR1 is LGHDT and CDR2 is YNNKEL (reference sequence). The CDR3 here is CASSQRWDRIYNEQFF. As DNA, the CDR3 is TGTGCCAGCAGCCAAAGATGGGACCGCATCTACAATGAGCAGTTCTTC.

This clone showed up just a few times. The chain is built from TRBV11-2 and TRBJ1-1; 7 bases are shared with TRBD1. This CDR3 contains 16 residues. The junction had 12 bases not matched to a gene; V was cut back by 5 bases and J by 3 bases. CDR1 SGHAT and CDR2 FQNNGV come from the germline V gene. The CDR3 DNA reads TGTGCCAGCAGCCCACGTACAGGGGCCTCATACACTGAAGCTTTCTTT. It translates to CASSPRTGASYTEAFF.

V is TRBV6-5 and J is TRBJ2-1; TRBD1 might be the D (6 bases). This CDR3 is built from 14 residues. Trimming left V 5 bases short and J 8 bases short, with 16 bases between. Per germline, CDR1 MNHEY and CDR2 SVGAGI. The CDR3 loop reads CASSPGLQGHEQFF. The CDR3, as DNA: TGTGCCAGCAGTCCGGGCCTACAGGGACATGAGCAGTTCTTC.

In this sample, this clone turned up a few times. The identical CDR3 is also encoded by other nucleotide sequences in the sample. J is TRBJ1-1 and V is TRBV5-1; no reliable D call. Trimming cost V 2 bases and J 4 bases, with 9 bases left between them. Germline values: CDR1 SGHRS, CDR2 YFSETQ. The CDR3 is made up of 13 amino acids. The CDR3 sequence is CASSFTRGTEAFF. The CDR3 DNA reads TGCGCCAGCAGCTTTACTCGGGGCACTGAAGCTTTCTTT.

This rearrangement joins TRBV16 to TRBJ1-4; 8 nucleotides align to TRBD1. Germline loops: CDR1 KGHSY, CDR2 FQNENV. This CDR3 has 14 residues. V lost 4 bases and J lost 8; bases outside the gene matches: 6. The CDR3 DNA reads TGTGCCAGCAGCCTTGGACAGGGAGGGGAAAAACTGTTTTTT. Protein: CASSLGQGGEKLFF. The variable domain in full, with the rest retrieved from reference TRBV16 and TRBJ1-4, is GEEVAQTPKHLVRGEGQKAKLYCAPIKGHSYVFWYQQVLKNEFKFLISFQNENVFDETGMPKERFSAKCLPNSPCSLEIQATKLEDSAVYFCASSLGQGGEKLFFGSGTQLSVL.

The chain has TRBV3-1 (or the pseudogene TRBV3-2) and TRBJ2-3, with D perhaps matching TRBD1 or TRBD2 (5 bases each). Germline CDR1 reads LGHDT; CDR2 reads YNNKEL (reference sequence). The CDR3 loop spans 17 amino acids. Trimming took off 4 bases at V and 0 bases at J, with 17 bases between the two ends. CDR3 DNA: TGTGCCAGCAGCCCCTACGGGGACGGAACTAGCACAGATACGCAGTATTTT. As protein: CASSPYGDGTSTDTQYF.

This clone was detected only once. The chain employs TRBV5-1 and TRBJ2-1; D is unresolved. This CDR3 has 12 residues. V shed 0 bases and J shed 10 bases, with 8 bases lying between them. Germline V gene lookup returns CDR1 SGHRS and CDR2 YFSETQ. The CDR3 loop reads CASSLGLTEQFF. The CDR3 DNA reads TGCGCCAGCAGCTTGGGCCTCACGGAGCAGTTCTTC.

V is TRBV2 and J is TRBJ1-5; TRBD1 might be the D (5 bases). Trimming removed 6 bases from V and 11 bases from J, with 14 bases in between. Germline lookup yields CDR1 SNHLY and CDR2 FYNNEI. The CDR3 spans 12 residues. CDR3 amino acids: CASSRDGTTQHF. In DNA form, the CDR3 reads TGTGCCAGCAGCCGCGATGGGACTACCCAGCATTTT.